This T cell receptor (beta chain) was sequenced in a study of shared clonotypes between healthy human individuals. The data were produced by immunoSEQ multiplex PCR, yet TCRdb's version contains in-frame clones alone and is incomplete. The sample comprises about 470,000 clones, roughly 83% of which are singletons, and about 13% rests with the top ten. Germline V gives CDR1 SGHRS, CDR2 YFSETQ. The CDR3 totals 15 residues. The ends were cut back, 0 bases at V and 5 bases at J, with 11 bases in the middle. The sequenced sample was PBMCs. The rearrangement uses TRBV5-1 and TRBJ2-2, with D tentatively TRBD2 (5 bases). The clonotype originates from a woman aged 40 to 50 in good health. Some clones in this sample may be carry-over from other donors' samples. The CDR3 sequence: CASSLVPGSTGELFF. CDR3 nucleotide sequence: TGCGCCAGCAGCTTGGTACCGGGAAGTACCGGGGAGCTGTTTTTT. Full variable domain (rest looked up from reference TRBV5-1 and TRBJ2-2): KAGVTQTPRYLIKTRGQQVTLSCSPISGHRSVSWYQQTPGQGLQFLFEYFSETQRNKGNFPGRFSGRQFSNSRSEMNVSTLELGDSALYLCASSLVPGSTGELFFGEGSRLTVL.